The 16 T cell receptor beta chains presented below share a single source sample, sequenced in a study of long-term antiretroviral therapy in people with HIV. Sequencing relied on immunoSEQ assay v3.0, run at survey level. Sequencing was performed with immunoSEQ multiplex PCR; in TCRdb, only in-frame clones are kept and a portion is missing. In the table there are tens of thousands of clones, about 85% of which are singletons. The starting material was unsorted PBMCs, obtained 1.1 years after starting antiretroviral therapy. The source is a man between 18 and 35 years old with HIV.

Here the CDR3 DNA reads TGTGCCAGTAGAATCGCGGGGCGGACTGAAGCTTTCTTT. Residues: CASRIAGRTEAFF. The rearrangement links TRBV19 to TRBJ1-1, with D perhaps TRBD1 (5 bases). Germline assignment: CDR1 LNHDA and CDR2 SQIVND (reference sequence). The CDR3 contains 13 residues. Trimming pared 6 bases from V and 5 bases from J, leaving 13 bases between.

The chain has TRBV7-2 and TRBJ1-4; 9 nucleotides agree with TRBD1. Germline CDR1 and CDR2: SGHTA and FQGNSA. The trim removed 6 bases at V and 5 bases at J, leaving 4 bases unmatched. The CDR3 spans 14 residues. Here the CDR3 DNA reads TGTGCCAGCAGACAGGACAGGGGCAATGAAAAACTGTTTTTT. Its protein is CASRQDRGNEKLFF.

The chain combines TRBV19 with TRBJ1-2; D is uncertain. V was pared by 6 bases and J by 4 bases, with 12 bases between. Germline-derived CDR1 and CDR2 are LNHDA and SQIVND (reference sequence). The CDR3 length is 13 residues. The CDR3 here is CASSLGAFYGYTF. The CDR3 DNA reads TGTGCCAGTAGCCTGGGAGCCTTCTATGGCTACACCTTC.

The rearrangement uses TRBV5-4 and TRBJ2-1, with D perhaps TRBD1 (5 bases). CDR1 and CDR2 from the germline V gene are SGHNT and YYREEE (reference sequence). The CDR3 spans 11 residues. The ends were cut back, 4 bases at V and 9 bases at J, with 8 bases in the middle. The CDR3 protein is CASSPGREQFF. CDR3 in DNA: TGTGCCAGCAGCCCAGGGCGTGAGCAGTTCTTC. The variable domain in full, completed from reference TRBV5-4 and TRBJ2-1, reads ETGVTQSPTHLIKTRGQQVTLRCSSQSGHNTVSWYQQALGQGPQFIFQYYREEENGRGNFPPRFSGLQFPNYSSELNVNALELDDSALYLCASSPGREQFFGPGTRLTVL.

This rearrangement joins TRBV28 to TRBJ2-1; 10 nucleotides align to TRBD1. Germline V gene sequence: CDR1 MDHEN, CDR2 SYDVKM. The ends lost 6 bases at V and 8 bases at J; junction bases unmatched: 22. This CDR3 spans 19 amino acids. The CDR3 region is CASSPWMRTGTGDTDEQFF. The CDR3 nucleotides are TGTGCCAGCAGCCCCTGGATGCGGACCGGGACAGGGGACACCGATGAGCAGTTCTTC.

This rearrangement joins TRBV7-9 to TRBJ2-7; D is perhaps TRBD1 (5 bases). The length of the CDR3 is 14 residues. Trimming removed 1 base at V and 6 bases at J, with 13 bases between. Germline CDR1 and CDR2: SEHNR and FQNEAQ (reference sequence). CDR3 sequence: CASSLEQARSEQYF. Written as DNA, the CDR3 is TGTGCCAGCAGCTTAGAACAGGCCCGCTCCGAGCAGTACTTC.

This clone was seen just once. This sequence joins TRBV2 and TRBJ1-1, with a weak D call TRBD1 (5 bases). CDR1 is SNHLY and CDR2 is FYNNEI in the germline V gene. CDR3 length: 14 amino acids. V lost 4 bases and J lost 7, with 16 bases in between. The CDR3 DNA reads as TGTGCCAGCAGTGTTATCGGGGGAGCGGATGAAGCTTTCTTT. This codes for CASSVIGGADEAFF.

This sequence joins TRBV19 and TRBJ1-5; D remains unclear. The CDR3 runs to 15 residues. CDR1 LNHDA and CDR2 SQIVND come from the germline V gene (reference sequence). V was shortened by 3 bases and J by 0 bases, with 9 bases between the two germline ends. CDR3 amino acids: CASSIGGSSNQPQHF. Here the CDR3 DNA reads TGTGCCAGTAGTATCGGAGGGAGTAGCAATCAGCCCCAGCATTTT. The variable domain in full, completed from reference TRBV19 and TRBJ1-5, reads DGGITQSPKYLFRKEGQNVTLSCEQNLNHDAMYWYRQDPGQGLRLIYYSQIVNDFQKGDIAEGYSVSREKKESFPLTVTSAQKNPTAFYLCASSIGGSSNQPQHFGDGTRLSIL.

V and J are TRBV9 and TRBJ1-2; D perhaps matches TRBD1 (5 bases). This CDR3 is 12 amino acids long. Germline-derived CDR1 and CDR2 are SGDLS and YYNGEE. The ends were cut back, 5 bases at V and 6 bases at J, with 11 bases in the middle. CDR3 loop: CASSSGLNGYTF. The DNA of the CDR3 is TGTGCCAGCAGTTCAGGGTTGAATGGCTACACCTTC.

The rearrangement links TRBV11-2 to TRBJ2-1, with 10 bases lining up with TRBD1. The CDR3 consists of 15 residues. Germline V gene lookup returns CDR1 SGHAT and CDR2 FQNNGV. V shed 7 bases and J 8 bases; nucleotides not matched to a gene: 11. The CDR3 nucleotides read TGTGCCAGCAACCTAAGGGGACAGGGGTCCGATGAGCAGTTCTTC. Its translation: CASNLRGQGSDEQFF.

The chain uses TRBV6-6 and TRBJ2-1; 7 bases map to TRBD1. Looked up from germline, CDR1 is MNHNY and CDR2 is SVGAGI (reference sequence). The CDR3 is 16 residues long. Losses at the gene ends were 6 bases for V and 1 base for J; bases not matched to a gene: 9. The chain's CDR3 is CASRPRGSGSYNEQFF. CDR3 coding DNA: TGTGCCAGCAGGCCCAGGGGGAGTGGGTCCTACAATGAGCAGTTCTTC.

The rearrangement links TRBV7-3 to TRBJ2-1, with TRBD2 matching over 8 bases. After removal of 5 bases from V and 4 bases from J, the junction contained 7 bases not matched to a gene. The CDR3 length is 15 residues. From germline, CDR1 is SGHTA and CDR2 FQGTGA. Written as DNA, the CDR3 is TGTGCCAGCAGCCCGAGCGGGAGTCTTTACAATGAGCAGTTCTTC. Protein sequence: CASSPSGSLYNEQFF.

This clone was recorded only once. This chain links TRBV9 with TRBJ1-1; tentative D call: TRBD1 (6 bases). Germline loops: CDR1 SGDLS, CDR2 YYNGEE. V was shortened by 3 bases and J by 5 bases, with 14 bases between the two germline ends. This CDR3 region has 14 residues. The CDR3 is CASSASGAGTEAFF. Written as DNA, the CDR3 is TGTGCCAGCAGCGCGTCAGGGGCTGGGACTGAAGCTTTCTTT.

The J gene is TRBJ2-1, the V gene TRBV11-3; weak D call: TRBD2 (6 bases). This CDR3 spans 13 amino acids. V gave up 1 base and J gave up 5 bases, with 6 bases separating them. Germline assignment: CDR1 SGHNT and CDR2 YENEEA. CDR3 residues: CASSLGGDNEQFF. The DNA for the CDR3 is TGTGCCAGCAGCTTAGGCGGGGACAATGAGCAGTTCTTC. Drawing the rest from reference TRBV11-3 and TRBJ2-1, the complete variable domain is EAGVVQSPRYKIIEKKQPVAFWCNPISGHNTLYWYLQNLGQGPELLIRYENEEAVDDSQLPKDRFSAERLKGVDSTLKIQPAELGDSAVYLCASSLGGDNEQFFGPGTRLTVL.

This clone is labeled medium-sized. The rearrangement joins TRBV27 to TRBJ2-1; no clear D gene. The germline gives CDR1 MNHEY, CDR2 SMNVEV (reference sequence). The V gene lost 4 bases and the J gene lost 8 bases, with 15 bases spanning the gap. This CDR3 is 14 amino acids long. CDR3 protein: CASSWSALWDEQFF. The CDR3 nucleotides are TGTGCCAGCAGTTGGAGCGCCTTGTGGGATGAGCAGTTCTTC.

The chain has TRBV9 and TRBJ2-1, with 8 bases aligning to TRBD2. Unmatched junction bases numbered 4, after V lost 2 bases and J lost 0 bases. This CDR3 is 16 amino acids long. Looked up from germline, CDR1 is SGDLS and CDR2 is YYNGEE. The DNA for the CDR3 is TGTGCCAGCAGCGTTTCCGGGACTAGCTCCTACAATGAGCAGTTCTTC. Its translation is CASSVSGTSSYNEQFF.